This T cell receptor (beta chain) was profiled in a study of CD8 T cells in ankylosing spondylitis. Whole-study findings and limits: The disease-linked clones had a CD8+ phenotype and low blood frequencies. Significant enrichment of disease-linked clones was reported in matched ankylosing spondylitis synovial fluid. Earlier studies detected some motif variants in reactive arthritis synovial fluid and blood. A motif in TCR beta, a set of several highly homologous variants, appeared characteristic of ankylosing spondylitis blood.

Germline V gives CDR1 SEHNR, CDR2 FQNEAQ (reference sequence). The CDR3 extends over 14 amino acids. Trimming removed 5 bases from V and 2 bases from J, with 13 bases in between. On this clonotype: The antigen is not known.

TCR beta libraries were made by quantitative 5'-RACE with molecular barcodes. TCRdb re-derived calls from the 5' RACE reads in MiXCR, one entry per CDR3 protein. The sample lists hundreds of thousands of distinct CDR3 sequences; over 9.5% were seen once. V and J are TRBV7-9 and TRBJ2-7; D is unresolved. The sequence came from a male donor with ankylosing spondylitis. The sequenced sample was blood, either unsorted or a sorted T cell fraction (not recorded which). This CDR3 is CASSDPRSPYEQYF. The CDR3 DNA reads TGTGCCAGCAGCGACCCCAGGTCTCCCTACGAGCAGTACTTC.